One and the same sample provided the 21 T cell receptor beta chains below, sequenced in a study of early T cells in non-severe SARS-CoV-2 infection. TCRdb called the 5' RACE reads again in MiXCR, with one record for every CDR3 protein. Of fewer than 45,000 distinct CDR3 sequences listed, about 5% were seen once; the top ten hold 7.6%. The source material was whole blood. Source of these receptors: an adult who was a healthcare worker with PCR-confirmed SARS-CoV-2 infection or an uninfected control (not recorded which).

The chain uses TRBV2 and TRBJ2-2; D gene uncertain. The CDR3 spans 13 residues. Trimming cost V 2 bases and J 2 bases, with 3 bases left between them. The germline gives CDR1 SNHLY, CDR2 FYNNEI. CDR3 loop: CASSETNTGELFF. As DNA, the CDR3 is TGTGCCAGCAGTGAAACAAACACCGGGGAGCTGTTTTTT. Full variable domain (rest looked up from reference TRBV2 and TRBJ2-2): EPEVTQTPSHQVTQMGQEVILRCVPISNHLYFYWYRQILGQKVEFLVSFYNNEISEKSEIFDDQFSVERPDGSNFTLKIRSTKLEDSAMYFCASSETNTGELFFGEGSRLTVL.

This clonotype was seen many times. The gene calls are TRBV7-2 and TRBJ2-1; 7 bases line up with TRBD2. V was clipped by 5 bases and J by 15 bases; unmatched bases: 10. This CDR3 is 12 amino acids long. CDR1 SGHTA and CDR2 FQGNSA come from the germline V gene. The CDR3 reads CASSNRLATPFF. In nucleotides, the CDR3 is TGTGCCAGCAGCAACCGACTAGCTACTCCGTTCTTC.

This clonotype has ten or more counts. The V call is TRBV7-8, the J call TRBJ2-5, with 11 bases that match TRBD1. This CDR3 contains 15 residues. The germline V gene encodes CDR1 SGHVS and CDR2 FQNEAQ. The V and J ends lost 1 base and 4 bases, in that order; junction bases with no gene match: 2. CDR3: CASSLGTGGGETQYF. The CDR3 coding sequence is TGTGCCAGCAGCTTAGGGACAGGGGGCGGAGAGACCCAGTACTTC.

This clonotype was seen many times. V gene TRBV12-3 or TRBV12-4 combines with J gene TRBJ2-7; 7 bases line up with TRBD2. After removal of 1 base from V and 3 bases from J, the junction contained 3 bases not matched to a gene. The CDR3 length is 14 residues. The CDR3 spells CASSLVGGSYEQYF. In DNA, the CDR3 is TGTGCCAGCAGTTTAGTCGGGGGGAGCTACGAGCAGTACTTC.

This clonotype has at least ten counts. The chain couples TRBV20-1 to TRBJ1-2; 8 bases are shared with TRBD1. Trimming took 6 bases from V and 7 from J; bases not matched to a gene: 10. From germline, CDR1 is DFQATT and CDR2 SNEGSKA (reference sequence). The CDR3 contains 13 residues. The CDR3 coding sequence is TGCAGTGCCGCACCAACAGGGGGGACTGGCTACACCTTC. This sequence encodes CSAAPTGGTGYTF.

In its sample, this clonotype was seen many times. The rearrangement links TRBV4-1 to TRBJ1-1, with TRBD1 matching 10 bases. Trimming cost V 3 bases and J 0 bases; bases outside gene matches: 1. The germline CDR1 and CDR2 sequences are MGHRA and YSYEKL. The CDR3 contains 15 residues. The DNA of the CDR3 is TGCGCCAGCAGCCAGACAGGGGGCTTGAACACTGAAGCTTTCTTT. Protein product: CASSQTGGLNTEAFF.

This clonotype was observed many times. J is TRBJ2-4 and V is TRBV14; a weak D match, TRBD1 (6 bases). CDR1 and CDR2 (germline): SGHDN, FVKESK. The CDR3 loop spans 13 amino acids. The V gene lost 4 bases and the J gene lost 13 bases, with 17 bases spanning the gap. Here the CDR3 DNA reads TGTGCCAGCAGCCCTTTCCAAGTAGGGACACAGTACTTC. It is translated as CASSPFQVGTQYF.

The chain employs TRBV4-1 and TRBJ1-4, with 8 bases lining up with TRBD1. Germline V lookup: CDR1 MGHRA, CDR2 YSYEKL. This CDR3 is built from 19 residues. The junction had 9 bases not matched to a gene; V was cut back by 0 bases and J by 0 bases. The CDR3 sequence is CASSQDKWTGMTTNEKLFF. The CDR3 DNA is TGCGCCAGCAGCCAAGATAAGTGGACAGGGATGACAACTAATGAAAAACTGTTTTTT.

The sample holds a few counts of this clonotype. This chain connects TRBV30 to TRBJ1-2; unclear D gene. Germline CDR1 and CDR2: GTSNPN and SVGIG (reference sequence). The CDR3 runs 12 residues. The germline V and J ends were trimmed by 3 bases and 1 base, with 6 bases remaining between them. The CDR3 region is CAWSEDNYGYTF. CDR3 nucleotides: TGTGCCTGGAGCGAGGATAACTATGGCTACACCTTC.

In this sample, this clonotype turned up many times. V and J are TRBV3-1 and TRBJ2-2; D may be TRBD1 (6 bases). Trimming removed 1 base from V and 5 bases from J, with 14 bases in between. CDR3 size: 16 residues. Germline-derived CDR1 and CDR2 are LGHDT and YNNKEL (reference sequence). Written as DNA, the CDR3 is TGTGCCAGCAGCCAAGGCCCCGCAGGGGCAACCGGGGAGCTGTTTTTT. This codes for CASSQGPAGATGELFF.

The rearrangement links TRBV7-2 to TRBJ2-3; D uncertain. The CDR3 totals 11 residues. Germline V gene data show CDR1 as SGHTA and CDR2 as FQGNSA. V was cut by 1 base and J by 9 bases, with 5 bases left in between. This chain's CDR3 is CASSLEGTQYF. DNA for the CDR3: TGTGCCAGCAGCTTAGAGGGAACGCAGTATTTT.

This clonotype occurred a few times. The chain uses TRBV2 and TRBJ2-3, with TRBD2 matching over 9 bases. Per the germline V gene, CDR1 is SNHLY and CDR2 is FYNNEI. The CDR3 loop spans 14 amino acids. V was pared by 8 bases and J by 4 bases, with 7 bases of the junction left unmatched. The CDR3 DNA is TGTGCCAGCCCTAGAGCGGGAGGACCAGATACGCAGTATTTT. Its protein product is CASPRAGGPDTQYF.

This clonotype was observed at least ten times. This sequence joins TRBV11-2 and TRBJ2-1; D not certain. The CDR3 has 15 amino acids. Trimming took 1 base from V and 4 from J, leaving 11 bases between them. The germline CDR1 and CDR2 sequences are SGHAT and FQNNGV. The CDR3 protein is CASSLVGGPYNEQFF. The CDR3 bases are TGTGCCAGCAGCTTAGTTGGCGGCCCTTACAATGAGCAGTTCTTC.

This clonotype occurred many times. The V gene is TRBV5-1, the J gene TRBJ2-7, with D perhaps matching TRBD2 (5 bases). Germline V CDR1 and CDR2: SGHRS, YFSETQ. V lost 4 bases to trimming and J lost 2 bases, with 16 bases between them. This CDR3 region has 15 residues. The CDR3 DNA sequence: TGCGCCAGCAGCACCTCCACTAGTTTCGCCTACGAGCAGTACTTC. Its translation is CASSTSTSFAYEQYF.

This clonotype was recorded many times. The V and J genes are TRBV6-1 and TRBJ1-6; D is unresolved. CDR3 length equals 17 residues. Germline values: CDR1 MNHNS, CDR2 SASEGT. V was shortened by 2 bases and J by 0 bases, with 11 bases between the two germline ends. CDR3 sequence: CASSEYGFSSYNSPLHF. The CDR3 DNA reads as TGTGCCAGCAGTGAATACGGATTCAGCTCCTATAATTCACCCCTCCACTTT.

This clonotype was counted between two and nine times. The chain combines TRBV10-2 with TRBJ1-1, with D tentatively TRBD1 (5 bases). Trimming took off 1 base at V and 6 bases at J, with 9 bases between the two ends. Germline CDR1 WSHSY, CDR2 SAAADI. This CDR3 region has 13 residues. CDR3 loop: CASSEWGRPEAFF. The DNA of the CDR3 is TGCGCCAGCAGTGAGTGGGGACGGCCTGAAGCTTTCTTT.

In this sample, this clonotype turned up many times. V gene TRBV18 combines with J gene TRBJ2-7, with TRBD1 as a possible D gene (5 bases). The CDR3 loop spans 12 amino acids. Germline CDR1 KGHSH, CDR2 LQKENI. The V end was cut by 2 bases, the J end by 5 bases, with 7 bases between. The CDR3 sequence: CASSPRGHEQYF. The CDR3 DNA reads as TGTGCCAGCTCACCAAGGGGCCACGAGCAGTACTTC.

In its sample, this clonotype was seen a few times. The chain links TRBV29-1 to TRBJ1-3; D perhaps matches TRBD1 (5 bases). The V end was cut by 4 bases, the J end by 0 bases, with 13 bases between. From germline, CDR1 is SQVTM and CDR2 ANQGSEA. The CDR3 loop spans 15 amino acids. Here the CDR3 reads CSVVGEGTSGNTIYF. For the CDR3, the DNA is TGCAGCGTTGTTGGGGAAGGGACCTCTGGAAACACCATATATTTT.

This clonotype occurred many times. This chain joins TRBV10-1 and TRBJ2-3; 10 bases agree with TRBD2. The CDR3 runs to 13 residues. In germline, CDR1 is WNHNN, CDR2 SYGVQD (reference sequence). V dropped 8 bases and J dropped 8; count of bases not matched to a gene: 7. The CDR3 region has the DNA TGCGCCAGCTGTCCTAGCGGGAGATCTACGCAGTATTTT. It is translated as CASCPSGRSTQYF.

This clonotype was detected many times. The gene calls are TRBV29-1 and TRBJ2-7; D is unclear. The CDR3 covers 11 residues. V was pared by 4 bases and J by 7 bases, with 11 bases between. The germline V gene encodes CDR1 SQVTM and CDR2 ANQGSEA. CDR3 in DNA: TGCAGCGTTGTATCCCAAGGAGAGCAGTACTTC. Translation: CSVVSQGEQYF.

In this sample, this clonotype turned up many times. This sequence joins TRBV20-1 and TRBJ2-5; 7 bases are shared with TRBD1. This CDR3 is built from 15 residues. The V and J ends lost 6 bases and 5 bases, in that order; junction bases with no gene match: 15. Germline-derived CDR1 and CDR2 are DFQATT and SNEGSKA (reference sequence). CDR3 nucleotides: TGCAGTGCAAGCCCCTCGAGTAAGGGGGCCGAGACCCAGTACTTC. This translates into CSASPSSKGAETQYF.